The clone carrying this TCR beta chain was counted once. Antigen: not known. 60 Vbeta and 13 Jbeta primers were used in PCR. Under the authors' procedure: Approximately 80 million unique TCR beta chains, 10 million to 13 million of them shared, were counted by a later analysis. The data were produced by immunoSEQ multiplex PCR, yet TCRdb's version contains in-frame clones alone and is incomplete. The DNA gave D and trimming, while V, J and clone size come from that table. There are 85,000 to 100,000 clones in the sample; roughly four fifths occur only once, and approximately 5.6% lies in the top ten. CDR3 length equals 11 residues. CDR1 and CDR2 (germline): DFQATT, SNEGSKA (reference sequence). V was pared by 4 bases and J by 4 bases, with 5 bases between. This specimen belongs to a study of cytomegalovirus exposure and HLA in healthy donors. As for the study in general: Inside one of the first data releases sat roughly 80 million unique TCRs taken from HLA-typed donors. Notes on the study in general: Immune exposure information comprised only CMV serostatus.

The receptor was isolated from a young woman in good health and CMV-seropositive. The material sequenced was PBMCs. V gene TRBV20-1 combines with J gene TRBJ1-3; D is uncertain. The CDR3 region is CSATVGNTIYF. The CDR3, as DNA: TGCAGTGCTACGGTGGGAAACACCATATATTTT.